This T cell receptor beta chain was identified in a study of cytomegalovirus exposure and HLA in healthy donors. This PCR relied on a set of 60 Vbeta primers and 13 Jbeta primers. Sequenced by immunoSEQ multiplex PCR; TCRdb stores in-frame clones only, minus some. Here the sample table reports 150,000 or so clones. Material: PBMCs. The TCR comes from a young man in good health and CMV-seronegative.

The CDR3 sequence: CASKIGQGGDSPLHF. CDR3 DNA sequence: TGTGCCAGTAAAATCGGGCAGGGAGGCGATTCACCCCTCCACTTT. The rearrangement links TRBV19 to TRBJ1-6, with a weak D call TRBD1 (5 bases). The CDR3 length is 15 residues. Between the trimmed V and J ends, which lost 7 bases and 8 bases, there was a span of 18 bases. Germline-derived CDR1 and CDR2 are LNHDA and SQIVND (reference sequence).